This T cell receptor beta chain is drawn from a study of blood T cell repertoires in COVID-19. Overall study: Researchers got acute and convalescent COVID-19 samples from the United States, Italy and Spain. From T cells, B-cell-depleted T cells, or PBMCs came the material, which was cDNA or gDNA.

In the study's own analysis: Amplified reference gene primers provided the basis for estimating nucleated cell counts. Measured with immunoSEQ multiplex PCR; TCRdb has only the in-frame clones, and not every one. The DNA gave D and trimming, while V, J and clone size come from that table. This sample has some 280,000 clones, with over 75% found just once. Germline CDR1 MNHEY, CDR2 SVGEGT. The CDR3 has 19 amino acids. The J segment lost 2 bases and the V segment lost 6 bases, leaving 13 bases of the junction unmatched. This chain uses TRBV6-2 or TRBV6-3 with TRBJ2-6; 10 bases are a match to TRBD1. The sequencing sample was made of peripheral blood. The receptor was isolated from a woman aged 55-70 years with acute or convalescent COVID-19. The CDR3 DNA reads as TGTGCCAGCAGCCAATTTGGGACAGGGGCATTTACTGGGGCCAACGTCCTGACTTTC. Residues: CASSQFGTGAFTGANVLTF.